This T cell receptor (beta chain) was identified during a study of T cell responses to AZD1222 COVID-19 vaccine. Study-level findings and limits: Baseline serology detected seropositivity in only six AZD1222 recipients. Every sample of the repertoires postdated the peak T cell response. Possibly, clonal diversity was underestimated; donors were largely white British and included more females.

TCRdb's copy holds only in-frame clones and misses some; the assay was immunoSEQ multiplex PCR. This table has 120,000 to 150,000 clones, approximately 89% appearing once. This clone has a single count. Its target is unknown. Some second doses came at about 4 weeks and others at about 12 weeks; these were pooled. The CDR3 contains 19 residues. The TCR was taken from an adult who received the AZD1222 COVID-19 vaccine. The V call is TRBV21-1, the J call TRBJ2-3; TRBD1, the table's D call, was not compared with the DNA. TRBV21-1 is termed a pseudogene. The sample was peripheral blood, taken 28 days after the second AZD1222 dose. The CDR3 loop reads CASSPKRHRDRGDTDTQYF. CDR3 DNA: TGTGCCAGCAGCCCAAAGCGGCACCGGGACAGGGGGGATACAGATACGCAGTATTTT.